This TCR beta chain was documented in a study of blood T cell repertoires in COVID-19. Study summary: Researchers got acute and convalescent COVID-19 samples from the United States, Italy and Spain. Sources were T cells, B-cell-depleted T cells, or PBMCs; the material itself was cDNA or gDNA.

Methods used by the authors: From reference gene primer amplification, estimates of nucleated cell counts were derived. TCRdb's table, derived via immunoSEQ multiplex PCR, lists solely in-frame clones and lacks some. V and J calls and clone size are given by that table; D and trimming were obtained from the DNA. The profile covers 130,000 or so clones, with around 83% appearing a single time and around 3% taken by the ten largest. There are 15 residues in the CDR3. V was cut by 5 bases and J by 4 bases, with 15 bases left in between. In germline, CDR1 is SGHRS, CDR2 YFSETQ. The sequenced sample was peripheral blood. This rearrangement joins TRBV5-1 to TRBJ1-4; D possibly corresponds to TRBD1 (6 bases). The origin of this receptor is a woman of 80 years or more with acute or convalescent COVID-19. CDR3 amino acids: CASSTGTALNEKLFF. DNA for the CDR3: TGCGCCAGCAGTACAGGGACCGCCCTTAATGAAAAACTGTTTTTT.